These 28 T cell receptor beta chains originate from one sample sequenced in a study of cytotoxic CD8 clonotypes in ibrutinib-treated CLL. This table comes from immunoSEQ multiplex PCR, and its TCRdb copy is limited to in-frame clones, with some not included. The table records about 140,000 clones, roughly 80% of them present only once. The sequencing used PBMCs, collected after 12 months of ibrutinib treatment. The source of these receptors is a human donor with chronic lymphocytic leukemia.

This clone was observed at least ten times. CDR3 sequence: CASSVERQTQYF. CDR3 DNA: TGTGCCAGCAGCGTAGAACGCCAGACGCAGTATTTT. This chain links TRBV9 with TRBJ2-3; no definite D call. The CDR3 length is 12 residues. Per germline, CDR1 SGDLS and CDR2 YYNGEE. Trimming cost V 0 bases and J 9 bases, with 8 bases left between them.

The chain links TRBV9 to TRBJ2-7; D is unresolved. The germline V gene has CDR1 SGDLS and CDR2 YYNGEE. V was shortened by 4 bases and J by 2 bases, with 13 bases between the two germline ends. The CDR3 sequence is 14 residues long. CDR3 in amino acids: CASSSRKDTYEQYF. In nucleotides, the CDR3 is TGTGCCAGCAGCTCGAGAAAGGATACCTACGAGCAGTACTTC.

The chain carries TRBV28 and TRBJ2-1; D is unresolved. Germline CDR1 and CDR2: MDHEN and SYDVKM. The CDR3 consists of 14 residues. The V end was cut by 5 bases, the J end by 1 base, with 9 bases between. CDR3 sequence (DNA): TGTGCCAGCAGTCCTAGTAGTTCCTACAATGAGCAGTTCTTC. Translation: CASSPSSSYNEQFF.

This rearrangement joins TRBV5-8 to TRBJ1-1, with D possibly TRBD1 on 5 matching bases. The CDR3 is 16 amino acids. V lost 2 bases to trimming and J lost 3 bases, with 17 bases between them. The germline V gene encodes CDR1 SGHTS and CDR2 YDEGEE. CDR3 protein: CASSFRDPLWDTEAFF. The CDR3 nucleotides read TGTGCCAGCAGCTTCCGGGACCCTCTTTGGGACACTGAAGCTTTCTTT.

The chain couples TRBV4-1 to TRBJ2-7; possible D gene TRBD1, 6 bases. This CDR3 contains 18 residues. Trimming pared 1 base from V and 4 bases from J, leaving 23 bases between. Per germline, CDR1 MGHRA and CDR2 YSYEKL. The CDR3: CASSQAAGGSTQGYEQYF. Here the CDR3 DNA reads TGCGCCAGCAGCCAAGCGGCTGGGGGCTCGACACAGGGTTACGAGCAGTACTTC.

This clone was seen more than once but under ten times. The chain uses TRBV18 and TRBJ2-3; the match to TRBD2 covers 13 bases. The junction had 19 bases not matched to a gene; V was cut back by 3 bases and J by 1 base. The CDR3 is 22 amino acids. Germline V gene sequence: CDR1 KGHSH, CDR2 LQKENI. The chain's CDR3 is CASSPGQKLGLAGVSGTDTQYF. The CDR3 nucleotides read TGTGCCAGCTCACCGGGACAGAAGCTAGGACTAGCGGGAGTATCCGGCACAGATACGCAGTATTTT.

The chain recombines TRBV29-1 with TRBJ2-7; D is uncertain. The CDR3 runs to 11 residues. From germline, CDR1 is SQVTM and CDR2 ANQGSEA. V was clipped by 3 bases and J by 3 bases, with 6 bases between them. This chain's CDR3 is CSVDNRYEQYF. The DNA for the CDR3 is TGCAGCGTTGATAATCGCTACGAGCAGTACTTC.

The chain recombines TRBV7-9 with TRBJ2-1; 13 bases align to TRBD2. Germline CDR1 is SEHNR and CDR2 is FQNEAQ (reference sequence). The CDR3 is 15 amino acids. V trimming: 2 bases; J trimming: 10 bases; junction bases outside the gene matches: 5. The CDR3 DNA reads TGTGCCAGCAGCTTAACTAGCGGGAGGGAGGGCGAGCAGTTCTTC. Its protein is CASSLTSGREGEQFF.

This chain joins TRBV5-1 and TRBJ2-5; D is possibly TRBD2 (6 bases). The V gene's germline CDR1 is SGHRS and CDR2 YFSETQ. V was cut by 3 bases and J by 4 bases, with 19 bases left in between. The CDR3 totals 16 residues. The CDR3 is CASSSGLAQVGETQYF. The CDR3 DNA follows: TGCGCCAGCAGCTCGGGGCTAGCGCAAGTCGGAGAGACCCAGTACTTC.

The chain joins TRBV7-9 to TRBJ2-7; TRBD2 agrees at 7 bases. The CDR3 is made up of 16 amino acids. CDR1 is SEHNR, CDR2 FQNEAQ, per germline (reference sequence). J was trimmed by 3 bases and V by 4 bases; bases with no gene match: 12. The CDR3 DNA reads TGTGCCAGCAGCTCGGGTCGGGGAGGGTCTGACTACGAGCAGTACTTC. It codes for CASSSGRGGSDYEQYF.

The rearrangement links TRBV2 to TRBJ1-5; TRBD1 matches 11 bases. Germline-derived CDR1 and CDR2 are SNHLY and FYNNEI. CDR3 length: 15 residues. In DNA, the CDR3 is TGTGCGAGCGACGGACAGGGGGCAGGCAATCAGCCCCAGCATTTT. Protein: CASDGQGAGNQPQHF. Using reference TRBV2 and TRBJ1-5 for the parts outside the CDR3, the full variable domain is EPEVTQTPSHQVTQMGQEVILRCVPISNHLYFYWYRQILGQKVEFLVSFYNNEISEKSEIFDDQFSVERPDGSNFTLKIRSTKLEDSAMYFCASDGQGAGNQPQHFGDGTRLSIL.

This clone has only a few counts. The rearrangement links TRBV11-2 to TRBJ1-2; tentative D call: TRBD1 (5 bases). The CDR3 covers 14 residues. CDR1 and CDR2 from the germline V gene are SGHAT and FQNNGV. V was cut by 4 bases and J by 5 bases, with 14 bases left in between. CDR3 residues: CASSSQRGNYGYTF. CDR3 bases: TGTGCCAGCAGCTCCCAGAGGGGAAATTATGGCTACACCTTC.

This clone is a singleton in its sample. The V gene is TRBV15, the J gene TRBJ2-7; D remains ambiguous. CDR3 length equals 13 residues. The V end was cut by 4 bases, the J end by 3 bases, with 10 bases between. Germline V CDR1 and CDR2: LNHNV, YYDKDF (reference sequence). The CDR3 DNA reads TGTGCCACCAGCATCTTTATAAACTACGAGCAGTACTTC. Amino acid sequence: CATSIFINYEQYF.

The V gene is TRBV27, the J gene TRBJ2-7, with unresolved D. V shed 0 bases and J shed 2 bases, with 14 bases lying between them. The CDR3 totals 16 residues. CDR1 is MNHEY, CDR2 SMNVEV, per germline (reference sequence). This chain's CDR3 is CASSLSRMVGTYEQYF. The DNA for the CDR3 is TGTGCCAGCAGTTTATCTCGGATGGTGGGAACCTACGAGCAGTACTTC.

This chain connects TRBV18 to TRBJ1-6, with D perhaps TRBD1 (6 bases). The V and J ends lost 4 bases and 3 bases respectively, with 16 bases between them. CDR1 is KGHSH and CDR2 is LQKENI in the germline V gene. The CDR3 length is 17 residues. As DNA, the CDR3 is TGTGCCAGCTCACGGACACTTGGGGACATCTATAATTCACCCCTCCACTTT. Protein product: CASSRTLGDIYNSPLHF.

This sequence joins TRBV28 and TRBJ2-7; 14 positions match TRBD2. The CDR3 consists of 17 residues. Unmatched junction bases numbered 6, after V lost 5 bases and J lost 0 bases. CDR1 and CDR2 (germline): MDHEN, SYDVKM. In nucleotides, the CDR3 is TGTGCCAGCAGTCCACTAGGGACTAGCGGGAGCTCCTACGAGCAGTACTTC. Protein: CASSPLGTSGSSYEQYF. Complete variable domain (other parts from reference TRBV28 and TRBJ2-7): DVKVTQSSRYLVKRTGEKVFLECVQDMDHENMFWYRQDPGLGLRLIYFSYDVKMKEKGDIPEGYSVSREKKERFSLILESASTNQTSMYLCASSPLGTSGSSYEQYFGPGTRLTVT.

This clone was observed a handful of times. The chain links TRBV5-1 to TRBJ1-4, with D tentatively TRBD1 (5 bases). CDR3 length: 14 amino acids. CDR1 and CDR2 (germline): SGHRS, YFSETQ. Trimming removed 4 bases at V and 2 bases at J, with 9 bases between. The CDR3 protein is CASSPDTTNEKLFF. CDR3 nucleotides: TGCGCCAGCAGCCCGGACACGACTAATGAAAAACTGTTTTTT.

Concerning this clone: A much more abundant neighbour one base away suggests this may be a read error. The rearrangement links TRBV2 to TRBJ1-2; no reliable D call. Looked up from germline, CDR1 is SNHLY and CDR2 is FYNNEI. The CDR3 totals 13 residues. V was cut by 8 bases and J by 4 bases, with 14 bases left in between. CDR3 protein: CASSEETLYGYTF. DNA of the CDR3: TGTGCCAGCTCGGAGGAAACCCTCTATGGCTACACCTTC.

This chain connects TRBV7-2 to TRBJ2-2; 10 positions match TRBD2. This CDR3 spans 18 amino acids. With V trimmed by 5 bases and J by 4 bases, 13 bases remained unmatched. Germline-derived CDR1 and CDR2 are SGHTA and FQGNSA. The CDR3 DNA is TGTGCCAGCAGCCAAAGGGACCAGCGGGGGGGCGTCACCGGGGAGCTGTTTTTT. The encoded protein is CASSQRDQRGGVTGELFF.

V usage is TRBV11-2 and J usage is TRBJ2-5, with unresolved D. The ends were cut back, 1 base at V and 3 bases at J, with 3 bases in the middle. CDR1 is SGHAT and CDR2 is FQNNGV in the germline V gene. The CDR3 is 12 residues long. In nucleotides, the CDR3 is TGTGCCAGCAGCTTAGGGGAAGAGACCCAGTACTTC. Translation: CASSLGEETQYF.

The chain recombines TRBV28 with TRBJ1-5; the D is unclear. The CDR3 has 15 amino acids. CDR1 MDHEN and CDR2 SYDVKM come from the germline V gene. Trimming shortened V by 5 bases and J by 0 bases, and 11 bases separated the two germline ends. The CDR3 spells CASSIPGYSNQPQHF. The CDR3 DNA follows: TGTGCCAGCAGTATACCAGGCTATAGCAATCAGCCCCAGCATTTT.

The chain recombines TRBV9 with TRBJ2-3, with a possible D match to TRBD2 (6 bases). V was cut by 5 bases and J by 4 bases, with 14 bases left in between. Germline CDR1 and CDR2: SGDLS and YYNGEE. The length of the CDR3 is 14 residues. The CDR3 nucleotides are TGTGCCAGCAGTCCCGACGGGGGTCCAGATACGCAGTATTTT. It specifies CASSPDGGPDTQYF.

This clone occurred a few times. The J gene is TRBJ1-3, the V gene TRBV5-1; D is possibly TRBD1 (5 bases). There are 15 residues in the CDR3. V was pared by 3 bases and J by 4 bases, with 14 bases between. Germline V CDR1 and CDR2: SGHRS, YFSETQ. CDR3 DNA: TGCGCCAGCAGCTCAACCGGGACTCAGGGAAACACCATATATTTT. The encoded protein is CASSSTGTQGNTIYF.

This clone was seen a single time. The chain combines TRBV6-1 with TRBJ2-7, with a possible D match to TRBD2 (6 bases). Germline lookup yields CDR1 MNHNS and CDR2 SASEGT. CDR3 length equals 13 residues. Trimming cost V 6 bases and J 4 bases, with 13 bases left between them. This CDR3 is CASRKTSAYEQYF. In DNA form, the CDR3 reads TGTGCCAGCAGAAAGACTAGTGCATACGAGCAGTACTTC.

The J gene is TRBJ1-3, the V gene TRBV18, with 7 positions matching TRBD1. This CDR3 region has 16 residues. Germline V lookup: CDR1 KGHSH, CDR2 LQKENI. V shed 2 bases and J 4 bases; nucleotides not matched to a gene: 8. CDR3 DNA: TGTGCCAGCTCACCAGTCACAGGGGATACGGGAAACACCATATATTTT. It yields the protein CASSPVTGDTGNTIYF.

J is TRBJ2-1 and V is TRBV18, with 12 bases that match TRBD2. CDR1 and CDR2 (germline): KGHSH, LQKENI. With V trimmed by 2 bases and J by 7 bases, 6 bases remained unmatched. The CDR3 sequence is 16 residues long. CDR3 in DNA: TGTGCCAGCTCACCATCTCTAGCGGGAGGGCGTAATGAGCAGTTCTTC. Translation: CASSPSLAGGRNEQFF.

The gene calls are TRBV7-2 and TRBJ2-3, with TRBD1 matching over 8 bases. The CDR3 contains 15 residues. Germline loops: CDR1 SGHTA, CDR2 FQGNSA. The V gene end was trimmed by 5 bases and the J gene end by 1 base; junction bases not matched to a gene: 5. The CDR3 loop is CASSIMTGGTDTQYF. CDR3 DNA sequence: TGTGCCAGCAGCATAATGACAGGGGGCACAGATACGCAGTATTTT.

The table lists this clone with a count of one. The genes are TRBV4-1 and TRBJ1-6; TRBD1 matches 8 bases. V lost 3 bases, J lost 8 bases, and 9 bases stayed unmatched. Germline V gene lookup returns CDR1 MGHRA and CDR2 YSYEKL. This CDR3 is built from 16 residues. The CDR3 protein is CASSQPWDRFDSPLHF. The CDR3 DNA is TGCGCCAGCAGCCAGCCCTGGGACAGGTTTGATTCACCCCTCCACTTT.